This T cell receptor beta chain appears in the sequencing data of a study of regulatory T cells in long-lasting Graves disease. The study, taken as a whole, reports: Among persistent patients, a larger number of public clonotypes were shared (roughly 2,900) than among newly diagnosed patients (roughly 1,000).

Sample time point: persistent/refractory GD, antithyroid drugs over 5 years with positive TRAb. After RNA was extracted from PBMCs, the TCR library was made from it. Building of the TCR beta libraries involved iRepertoire HTBI primers and Arm-PCR of CDR3 regions. TCRdb processed the multiplex PCR reads anew with MiXCR; each CDR3 protein has one entry. The sample has under 500,000 distinct CDR3 sequences; 20% are singletons. Points on this clonotype: Its specificity is unknown.

Germline loops: CDR1 GTSNPN, CDR2 SVGIG (reference sequence). The V gene lost 4 bases and the J gene lost 8 bases, with 11 bases spanning the gap. The CDR3 extends over 11 amino acids. The input for sequencing was peripheral blood mononuclear cells (PBMCs), taken when the disease was refractory, from a patient treated with antithyroid drugs. The sequence derives from a female donor with Graves disease. The chain has TRBV30 and TRBJ1-2; tentative D call: TRBD1 (5 bases). CDR3 residues: CAWNLAGGYTF. The CDR3 nucleotides read TGTGCCTGGAATTTGGCAGGGGGCTACACCTTC.